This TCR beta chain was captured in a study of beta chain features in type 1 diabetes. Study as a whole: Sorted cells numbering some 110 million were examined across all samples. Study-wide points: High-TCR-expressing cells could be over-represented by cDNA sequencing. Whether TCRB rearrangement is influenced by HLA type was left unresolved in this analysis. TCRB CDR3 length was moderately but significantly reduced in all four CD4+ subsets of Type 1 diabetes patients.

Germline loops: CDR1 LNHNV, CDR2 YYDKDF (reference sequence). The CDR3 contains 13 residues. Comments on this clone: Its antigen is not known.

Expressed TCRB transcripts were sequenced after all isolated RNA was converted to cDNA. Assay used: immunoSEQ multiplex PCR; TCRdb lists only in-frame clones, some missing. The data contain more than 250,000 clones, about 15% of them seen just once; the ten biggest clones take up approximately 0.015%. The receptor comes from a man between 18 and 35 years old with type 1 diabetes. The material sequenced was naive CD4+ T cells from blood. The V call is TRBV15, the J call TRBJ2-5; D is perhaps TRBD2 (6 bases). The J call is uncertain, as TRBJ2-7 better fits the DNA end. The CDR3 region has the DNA TGTGCCACCAGCCGGGACTTAACCTACGAGCAGTACTTC. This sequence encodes CATSRDLTYEQYF.